This T cell receptor (beta chain) was retrieved from a study of T cells after yellow fever vaccination. This CDR3 is built from 14 residues. CDR1 and CDR2 (germline): SGHTA, FQGNSA. V dropped 5 bases and J dropped 5 bases, with 15 bases sitting between them. A universal primer site and UMIs were added as TCR cDNA was made by 5'RACE template switching. TCRdb called the 5' RACE reads again in MiXCR, with one record for every CDR3 protein. The sample yields hundreds of thousands of distinct CDR3 sequences, 8.5% to 9% seen once. Findings of the study overall: Though weaker, the secondary response peaked faster, on day 5 versus 15. The presence of abundant clonotypes contaminating from the bulk population was possible in FACS-sorted repertoires. Most clones from primary vaccination resurfaced after the booster (about 95% CD4, around 90% CD8).

As regards this clonotype: Antigen: not known.

The TCR was taken from a man aged 18 to 35 who received the YFV17D yellow fever vaccine. The chain couples TRBV7-2 to TRBJ1-1; D unclear. Material: PBMCs, obtained on the day of the first yellow fever vaccination. This CDR3 reads CASSLLLRYTEAFF. In DNA, the CDR3 is TGTGCCAGCAGCCTCCTCCTCCGATATACTGAAGCTTTCTTT. The complete variable domain, with remaining parts taken from reference TRBV7-2 and TRBJ1-1, reads GAGVSQSPSNKVTEKGKDVELRCDPISGHTALYWYRQSLGQGLEFLIYFQGNSAPDKSGLPSDRFSAERTGGSVSTLTIQRTQQEDSAVYLCASSLLLRYTEAFFGQGTRLTVV.